This TCR beta chain was captured in a study of CD8 T cells in ankylosing spondylitis. Study-wide points: Disease-associated clones were CD8+ and fairly uncommon in peripheral blood. Some of the motif variants had earlier been found in reactive arthritis patients' fluid and blood. The authors reported significant enrichment of disease-linked clones in matched ankylosing spondylitis synovial fluid. Within ankylosing spondylitis blood, a TCR beta motif made up of under 10 highly homologous variants appeared to be characteristic.

This clonotype was counted many times. Its specificity is not known. MiXCR, applied by TCRdb to the 5' RACE reads, yields one record per CDR3 protein. The repertoire holds around 490,000 distinct CDR3 sequences, with over 4% as singletons. The receptor was isolated from a male donor with ankylosing spondylitis. The sample taken for sequencing was blood, either unsorted or a sorted T cell fraction (not recorded which).

Here the CDR3 reads CASRPEQETQYF. The CDR3 nucleotides are TGTGCCAGCAGGCCGGAGCAAGAGACCCAGTACTTC. V is TRBV6-2 or TRBV6-3 and J is TRBJ2-5; no clear D gene. Trimming removed 6 bases at V and 2 bases at J, with 7 bases between. Germline lookup yields CDR1 MNHEY and CDR2 SVGEGT. The CDR3 runs 12 residues.